This paragraph reports one T cell receptor (beta chain). Its specific antigen is unknown. Nothing much larger sits one base from this clone, and base qualities are not available. The data were obtained in a study of blood T cell repertoires in COVID-19 (dated by TCRdb to 2020 to 2021). For context, the study as a whole: Samples from collaborators originated in the United States, Italy and Spain and spanned both the acute and convalescent phases of COVID-19. The material from the prospective study consisted of cDNA or gDNA derived from T cells, B-cell-depleted T cells, or PBMCs. Subjects who had been exposed to COVID-19, were actively infected with it, or had recovered from it provided the deeply sampled blood TCRbeta repertoires that made up the dataset. Samples were obtained from the ongoing ImmuneRACE study (first 160 participants) and from roughly 1,300 subjects provided by 6 global collaborators. Where available, HLA class I and class II types were obtained from metadata supplied by the sample provider rather than from assay-based typing. Nearly every sample came with metadata listing a de-identified subject ID, COVID-19 status, age in years and sex. The repertoires were released in a freely available public database intended as a resource for research on the immune response to SARS-CoV-2.

Enrolling through a virtual design, the prospective study's participants ranged in age from roughly 18 to 89 years and lived across 24 United States geographic areas. Cohort assignment in the prospective study relied on participant-reported clinical history from a screening survey and a study questionnaire. Recovered participants in ImmuneRACE Cohort 3 were defined as having two consecutive negative NP/OP PCR tests, clearance from a healthcare professional, or resolution of symptoms. Mobile phlebotomists in the prospective study collected whole blood, serum and a nasopharyngeal or oropharyngeal swab from every participant. Participants in the prospective study had the option to provide additional blood draws and questionnaires over a roughly 2-month period. Blood samples from the prospective study were shipped frozen or at room temperature prior to DNA extraction. TCRbeta CDR3 regions were amplified from genomic DNA using the immunoSEQ Assay, a bias-controlled multiplex PCR. As for the authors' bioinformatics: The number of nucleated cells in each sample was estimated by amplification of reference gene primers within the assay. To quantify the absolute abundance of each unique TCRbeta CDR3 rearrangement, sequence reads were collapsed and filtered. Productive Simpson clonality was computed per sample as the square root of Simpson's diversity index over productive rearrangements. Not all clones reach the TCRdb copy of this immuneACCESS table, which keeps in-frame sequences only. Checked studies attribute under half of the gap to unresolved V genes and leave the rest unexplained. The V and J calls and the clone size are those of that table, but D and trimming were determined from the DNA. Within this sample are some 270,000 clones, with around nine tenths of them counted one time only. Roughly 1.8% of the sample comes from the top ten.

What the work shows at the level of the full study, not this receptor alone: The quantity of clinical and demographic metadata differed by source and by participant and was supplied without curation.

CDR1 and CDR2, looked up from the germline V gene, are SGHRS and YFSETQ. Spanning cysteine to phenylalanine, the CDR3 consists of 19 amino acids. Just CDR3 DNA is preserved here, 57 bases in frame from base 1. V is pruned by 0 bases and J by 1 base, leaving 12 bases of the junction without a gene match. The material sequenced was PBMCs or T cells enriched from blood (not recorded which). The sequence was collected from a woman aged 60-75 years who had recovered from COVID-19. This sequence uses TRBV5-1 and TRBJ1-2, with 10 bases matching TRBD1. The DNA is TGCGCCAGCAGCTTGGACCTACCTGCAAGGGACAGGGGTAACTATGGCTACACCTTC. Translation gives CASSLDLPARDRGNYGYTF.